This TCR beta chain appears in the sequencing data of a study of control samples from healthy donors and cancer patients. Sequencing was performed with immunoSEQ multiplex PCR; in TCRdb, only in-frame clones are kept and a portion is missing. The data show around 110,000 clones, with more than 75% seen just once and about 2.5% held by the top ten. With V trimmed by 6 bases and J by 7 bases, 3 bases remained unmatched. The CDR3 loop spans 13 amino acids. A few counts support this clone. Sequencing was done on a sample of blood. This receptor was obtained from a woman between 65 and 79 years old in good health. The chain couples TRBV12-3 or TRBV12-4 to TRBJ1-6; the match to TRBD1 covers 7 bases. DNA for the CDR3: TGTGCCAGCAGATGGGACAGCAATTCACCCCTCCACTTT. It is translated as CASRWDSNSPLHF.